The entry below gives a single TCR beta chain sequence along with its context. As yet, its antigen is unknown. Germline CDR1 is SGHTA and CDR2 is FQGNSA. The CDR3 length is 15 residues. J lost 7 bases, V lost 0 bases, and 4 bases had no gene match. Using immunoSEQ multiplex PCR, the repertoire was profiled, and TCRdb retains in-frame clones only, with some absent. In the table there are fewer than 400,000 clones, approximately 86% of which are singletons. The validation cohort, a group of 130 or so subjects, included the donors and was separate from the roughly 620-subject first cohort. The sample belongs to a study of cytomegalovirus exposure and HLA in healthy donors. Study-wide results and caveats: According to the study, around 160 TCR beta chains were cytomegalovirus-associated. Reports indicated that the classifier achieved high specificity and sensitivity in diagnosing cytomegalovirus status.

The TCR sequence derives from a young man in good health and CMV-seronegative. The J gene is TRBJ2-1, the V gene TRBV7-2, with 9 bases aligning to TRBD2. The specimen sequenced was PBMCs. Here the CDR3 reads CASSLAVRGGNEQFF. CDR3 DNA: TGTGCCAGCAGCTTAGCCGTGCGGGGGGGTAATGAGCAGTTCTTC.